The clone carrying this T cell receptor (beta chain) showed up just a few times. This sample is part of a study of shared clonotypes between healthy human individuals. Produced via immunoSEQ multiplex PCR; TCRdb's table is partial and in-frame only. The table has hundreds of thousands of clones, roughly 70% seen once; the top ten hold 1.7%. CDR1 and CDR2 from the germline V gene are LNHDA and SQIVND (reference sequence). The CDR3 spans 15 residues. The trim removed 7 bases at V and 3 bases at J, leaving 7 bases unmatched. This clonotype originated in a woman aged 25 to 39 in good health. The rearrangement uses TRBV19 and TRBJ2-1; 9 bases fit TRBD2. The material sequenced was memory CD4+ T cells sorted from blood. As to subset: CD45RA-negative fraction. CDR3 bases: TGTGCCAGTACCAAGACTAGCGGCAACTACAATGAGCAGTTCTTC. This codes for CASTKTSGNYNEQFF.